The following is a T cell receptor beta chain sequence with its context. This clonotype has ten or more counts. Its antigen is not yet known. The sample holds no much larger clone one base away, and base qualities are not on file. The CDR3, cysteine through phenylalanine, is 13 amino acids long. Just CDR3 DNA is preserved here, 39 bases in frame from base 1. Deletion took 4 bases off V and 6 bases off J, with a span of 10 bases between the germline ends. CDR1 and CDR2 are drawn from the germline V gene: SGHTA, FQGNSA. Read against the paper, the sample's time point label means: sample taken at primary tumor resection. Samples were obtained from 70 to 85 patients with early-stage, untreated non-small cell lung cancer from the lung TRACERx cohort. Whole RNA extracted from tumor and nontumor lung tissue, or from cryopreserved PBMC samples, was used for TCR sequencing without cell sorting. Only patients with enough RNA available from two or more tumor regions were chosen for TCR sequencing. Before being selected, tumor and adjacent nontumor lung specimens were reviewed by a lung pathologist.

These data belong to a study of spatial heterogeneity in lung cancer (dated by TCRdb to the late 2010s). For context, the study as a whole: More beta-chain than alpha-chain transcripts were consistently detected, likely reflecting higher beta-chain transcript abundance. TCR repertoire features were related to nonsynonymous mutation counts determined by whole-exome sequencing of tumor tissue. At surgery, both alpha and beta chains were TCR-sequenced in some 220 tumor regions, about 64 matched nontumor lung samples and some 58 PBMC samples. In non-small cell lung cancer, the study made a quantitative comparison of TCR alpha and beta repertoires among multiple tumor regions, matched nontumor lung and blood. In the raw uncorrected reads, each unique combination of TCR and UMI appeared more than ten times on average. The paper's findings and limits, for the study overall: Additional single-cell paired TCR alpha and beta sequencing was considered necessary to confirm, at a functional level, the hypothesis that regional TCRs recognize regional mutations.

The library was prepared using 5' RACE. TCRdb shows the sequencer as NextSeq 500. To allow correction of PCR and sequencing errors, the TCR library protocol tagged every TCR cDNA molecule with a unique molecular identifier. Processing in the source paper ran as follows. Decombinator tools were used for TCR identification, UMI-based error correction and CDR3 extraction. TCRs above a frequency of 2 per 1,000, corresponding to the top 1% of the tumor frequency distribution, were defined as expanded. Renyi diversity was computed with the R vegan package after each repertoire had been subsampled 100 times to 5,000 TCRs. CDR3 similarity networks were built from amino acid triplet string-kernel similarity, connecting CDR3s with pairwise similarity above 0.82. The public reads were reanalyzed by TCRdb: fastp trimming at Q25, MiXCR alignment, in-frame beta chains only. Entries that share a CDR3 protein sequence are merged under the most common genes and DNA. It is TCRdb's table, rather than the study itself, that gives the V and J calls and clone size. The sample contains about 39,000 distinct CDR3 sequences, 3% to 3.5% of them found a single time. The top ten clonotypes cover about 36% of the sample.

The receptor was derived from a male donor with early-stage non-small cell lung cancer. This sequence uses TRBV7-2 and TRBJ2-1; possibly the D gene is TRBD1, per 5 matching bases. The sample here was normal lung tissue next to the tumor, taken at surgery. The base sequence is TGTGCCAGCAGCTATCTCCAGGGCAATGAGCAGTTCTTC. Translated, it gives CASSYLQGNEQFF.